A selection of T cell receptor beta chains follows, all from one sample in a study of shared clonotypes between healthy human individuals. This table comes from immunoSEQ multiplex PCR, and its TCRdb copy is limited to in-frame clones, with some not included. This sample has about 2.4 million clones, with approximately 93% found just once. Material for sequencing was naive CD4+ T cells from PBMCs. Receptors were obtained from a man younger than 30 in good health. Some clones in this sample may be carry-over from other donors' samples. The conserved cysteine and the conserved F or W are not part of the CDR3 here. The D gene is left open where the match is weak.

j_gene: TRBJ2-1; v_gene: TRBV5-4; d_gene: .; CDR3aa: ATYPRRDLNEQF
j_gene: TRBJ2-3; v_gene: TRBV9; d_gene: .; CDR3aa: ASSVGPKDTQY
j_gene: TRBJ2-2; v_gene: TRBV5-1; d_gene: TRBD2; CDR3aa: ASNFEREAGELF
j_gene: TRBJ2-3; v_gene: TRBV7-8; d_gene: TRBD2; CDR3aa: ASSLRLAGADTQY
j_gene: TRBJ2-5; v_gene: TRBV9; d_gene: TRBD1; CDR3aa: ASSAIGDRVVETQY
j_gene: TRBJ2-1; v_gene: TRBV5-6; d_gene: TRBD1; CDR3aa: ASSWGTGLYNEQF
j_gene: TRBJ2-3; v_gene: TRBV7-9; d_gene: .; CDR3aa: ASSSAGDTQY
j_gene: TRBJ1-1; v_gene: TRBV30; d_gene: TRBD1; CDR3aa: AWGRQGGTEAF
j_gene: TRBJ2-1; v_gene: TRBV9; d_gene: .; CDR3aa: ASSGLGSYNEQF
j_gene: TRBJ2-1; v_gene: TRBV19; d_gene: .; CDR3aa: ASQGGRARNNEQF
j_gene: TRBJ2-1; v_gene: TRBV5-1; d_gene: .; CDR3aa: ASSLDTGAANEQF
j_gene: TRBJ1-1; v_gene: TRBV2; d_gene: .; CDR3aa: ASSAVTANTEAF
j_gene: TRBJ2-3; v_gene: TRBV18; d_gene: .; CDR3aa: ASSPTGIRDTQY
j_gene: TRBJ2-3; v_gene: TRBV5-4; d_gene: TRBD2; CDR3aa: ASSLGAGGPGTDTQY
j_gene: TRBJ2-1; v_gene: TRBV6-7; d_gene: .; CDR3aa: ASREESYNEQF
j_gene: TRBJ1-1; v_gene: TRBV5-1; d_gene: .; CDR3aa: ASRRQPPGRVATEAF
j_gene: TRBJ1-2; v_gene: TRBV18; d_gene: .; CDR3aa: ASTAPDHYGYT
j_gene: TRBJ1-3; v_gene: TRBV7-2; d_gene: .; CDR3aa: ASSLVPTLRGNTIY
j_gene: TRBJ2-1; v_gene: TRBV11-2; d_gene: .; CDR3aa: ASSALGGYNEQF
j_gene: TRBJ2-3; v_gene: TRBV9; d_gene: .; CDR3aa: ASNLGGSTDTQY
j_gene: TRBJ1-1; v_gene: TRBV19; d_gene: .; CDR3aa: ASSVTEDTEAF
j_gene: TRBJ1-1; v_gene: TRBV7-9; d_gene: .; CDR3aa: ASSRQAEAF
j_gene: TRBJ2-3; v_gene: TRBV18; d_gene: .; CDR3aa: ASSPLIGDLTDTQY
j_gene: TRBJ2-1; v_gene: TRBV11-2; d_gene: TRBD2; CDR3aa: ASSFRGLAGTSYNEQF
j_gene: TRBJ2-7; v_gene: TRBV9; d_gene: TRBD2; CDR3aa: ASSVGGISYEQY
j_gene: TRBJ2-7; v_gene: TRBV5-1; d_gene: .; CDR3aa: ASSFSSKGYEQY
j_gene: TRBJ1-1; v_gene: TRBV29-1; d_gene: TRBD1; CDR3aa: SVAGQGTGNTEAF
j_gene: TRBJ2-1; v_gene: TRBV5-1; d_gene: .; CDR3aa: ASSLVKGRAEQF
j_gene: TRBJ2-1; v_gene: TRBV4-3; d_gene: .; CDR3aa: ASSQAVRQDNEQF
j_gene: TRBJ1-5; v_gene: TRBV5-1; d_gene: .; CDR3aa: ASSLGGSNQPQH
j_gene: TRBJ1-5; v_gene: TRBV7-2; d_gene: .; CDR3aa: ASGAGRKRAQH
j_gene: TRBJ2-3; v_gene: TRBV30; d_gene: .; CDR3aa: AWRLGVSTDTQY
j_gene: TRBJ1-2; v_gene: TRBV7-8; d_gene: TRBD1; CDR3aa: ASSATEYYGQGMDGYT
j_gene: TRBJ2-7; v_gene: TRBV7-3; d_gene: .; CDR3aa: ASSRDSTAYEQY
j_gene: TRBJ1-1; v_gene: TRBV5-1; d_gene: .; CDR3aa: ASSFGGGITEAF
j_gene: TRBJ2-1; v_gene: TRBV5-1; d_gene: TRBD2; CDR3aa: ASSQTSGDSYNEQF
j_gene: TRBJ2-4; v_gene: TRBV6-6; d_gene: TRBD2; CDR3aa: ASSGTSDIQY
j_gene: TRBJ1-5; v_gene: TRBV6-1; d_gene: .; CDR3aa: ATQARRGDQPQH
j_gene: TRBJ2-5; v_gene: TRBV5-1; d_gene: .; CDR3aa: ASSLAMDARAQY
j_gene: TRBJ2-1; v_gene: TRBV5-4; d_gene: TRBD1; CDR3aa: ASSLQGAPYNEQF
j_gene: TRBJ2-2; v_gene: TRBV18; d_gene: TRBD2; CDR3aa: ASSPGLTNTGELF
j_gene: TRBJ2-7; v_gene: TRBV20-1; d_gene: .; CDR3aa: SAYRPAEQY
j_gene: TRBJ2-5; v_gene: TRBV5-6; d_gene: TRBD1; CDR3aa: ASKGTGGSETQY
j_gene: TRBJ1-5; v_gene: TRBV6-5; d_gene: .; CDR3aa: ASSYGGDSNQPQH